The next 31 T cell receptor beta chains were all read from a single sample in a study of T cell clones after liver transplantation. TCRdb keeps only in-frame clones here, not all; method: immunoSEQ multiplex PCR. The table lists 65,000 to 70,000 clones, 92% of them singletons. This material consisted of CD4+ T cells from blood, taken approximately 27 months after liver transplant. The receptors shown here come from a human patient who received a liver transplant. A subset of T cells may come from the graft donor.

The chain couples TRBV7-3 to TRBJ2-1, with 8 positions matching TRBD2. The CDR3 runs to 15 residues. Germline-derived CDR1 and CDR2 are SGHTA and FQGTGA. The trim removed 5 bases at V and 5 bases at J, leaving 8 bases unmatched. The CDR3 DNA reads as TGTGCCAGCAGCCTGAGCGGGGGATCCCACAATGAGCAGTTCTTC. Protein product: CASSLSGGSHNEQFF.

A note on this clone: The same CDR3 can be traced to other DNA sequences in this sample. This chain links TRBV6-5 with TRBJ1-2; no clear D. CDR3 length equals 13 residues. Trimming pared 6 bases from V and 0 bases from J, leaving 8 bases between. Per the germline V gene, CDR1 is MNHEY and CDR2 is SVGAGI. In nucleotides, the CDR3 is TGTGCCAGCAGGGGAATAACTAACTATGGCTACACCTTC. It specifies CASRGITNYGYTF.

The chain links TRBV6-4 to TRBJ2-1, with D unresolved. This CDR3 region has 12 residues. Germline loops: CDR1 MRHNA, CDR2 SNTAGT. V lost 1 base and J lost 8, with 6 bases in between. Here the CDR3 reads CASSDFVDEQFF. As DNA, the CDR3 is TGTGCCAGCAGTGACTTTGTGGATGAGCAGTTCTTC.

The chain joins TRBV7-8 to TRBJ2-5; no firm D call. V dropped 5 bases and J dropped 4 bases, with 14 bases sitting between them. The CDR3 has 14 residues. The V gene's germline CDR1 is SGHVS and CDR2 FQNEAQ. CDR3 protein: CASSLGQPPETQYF. The DNA of the CDR3 is TGTGCCAGCAGCCTAGGGCAGCCCCCAGAGACCCAGTACTTC.

V is TRBV28 and J is TRBJ1-2; D not resolved. Germline V gene lookup returns CDR1 MDHEN and CDR2 SYDVKM. This CDR3 region has 14 residues. V gave up 6 bases and J gave up 0 bases, with 11 bases separating them. CDR3 nucleotide sequence: TGTGCCAGCAGCTCCGGGTCTACTAACTATGGCTACACCTTC. Its protein is CASSSGSTNYGYTF.

This chain joins TRBV19 and TRBJ2-5, with a weak D call TRBD2 (6 bases). Per the germline V gene, CDR1 is LNHDA and CDR2 is SQIVND (reference sequence). CDR3 size: 16 residues. Trimming pared 3 bases from V and 1 base from J, leaving 15 bases between. The CDR3 DNA reads TGTGCCAGTAGTATCGGGATTGGAGGGGTCCAAGAGACCCAGTACTTC. It specifies CASSIGIGGVQETQYF.

The V call is TRBV7-9, the J call TRBJ1-2; D is uncertain. CDR3 length: 14 amino acids. CDR1 is SEHNR, CDR2 FQNEAQ, per germline (reference sequence). The V gene lost 1 base and the J gene lost 2 bases, with 8 bases spanning the gap. CDR3 coding DNA: TGTGCCAGCAGCTTAGTTCCAGAAAACTATGGCTACACCTTC. This sequence encodes CASSLVPENYGYTF.

This clone has a single count. V and J are TRBV4-2 and TRBJ2-3, with D hard to call. Germline CDR1 LGHNA, CDR2 YNFKEQ. This CDR3 spans 15 amino acids. Trimming left V 4 bases short and J 2 bases short, with 13 bases between. The CDR3: CASSPRQEFTDTQYF. DNA for the CDR3: TGTGCCAGCAGCCCGAGGCAGGAATTCACAGATACGCAGTATTTT.

This clone was counted a few times. The rearrangement uses TRBV29-1 and TRBJ1-1; the match to TRBD1 covers 9 bases. V lost 6 bases, J lost 5 bases, and 7 bases stayed unmatched. In germline, CDR1 is SQVTM, CDR2 ANQGSEA. CDR3 length: 13 residues. DNA of the CDR3: TGCAGCGTGGGGGACAGGGCCGGAACTGAAGCTTTCTTT. Translating gives CSVGDRAGTEAFF.

In its sample, this clone ranks as medium-sized. The V gene is TRBV5-1, the J gene TRBJ2-1; 11 positions match TRBD2. The CDR3 runs to 14 residues. Germline values: CDR1 SGHRS, CDR2 YFSETQ. Losses at the gene ends were 5 bases for V and 5 bases for J; bases not matched to a gene: 3. CDR3: CASRTGLADNEQFF. The CDR3 DNA sequence: TGCGCCAGCAGAACGGGACTAGCGGACAATGAGCAGTTCTTC.

The rearrangement joins TRBV30 to TRBJ2-1; maybe TRBD2 (6 bases). V gave up 1 base and J gave up 2 bases, with 15 bases separating them. This CDR3 region has 16 residues. CDR1 is GTSNPN and CDR2 is SVGIG in the germline V gene (reference sequence). The DNA for the CDR3 is TGTGCCTGGAGTGATGCCGGGAGAAGCACCTACAATGAGCAGTTCTTC. This codes for CAWSDAGRSTYNEQFF.

This chain connects TRBV19 to TRBJ2-1; 11 bases are shared with TRBD2. Germline V lookup: CDR1 LNHDA, CDR2 SQIVND (reference sequence). V lost 3 bases, J lost 4 bases, and 11 bases stayed unmatched. The CDR3 extends over 18 amino acids. This chain's CDR3 is CASSMYRLAGNKYNEQFF. The CDR3 DNA reads TGTGCCAGTAGTATGTATAGACTAGCGGGGAACAAGTACAATGAGCAGTTCTTC.

This clone showed up just once. The rearrangement links TRBV5-6 to TRBJ2-7; D gene unclear. V lost 1 base to trimming and J lost 0 bases, with 11 bases between them. The CDR3 loop spans 15 amino acids. From germline, CDR1 is SGHDT and CDR2 YYEEEE. CDR3 DNA sequence: TGTGCCAGCAGCTTGAGATTCCCAAACTCCTACGAGCAGTACTTC. It translates to CASSLRFPNSYEQYF.

The chain recombines TRBV7-9 with TRBJ2-5; D tentatively fits TRBD1 or TRBD2 (6 bases each). Germline loops: CDR1 SEHNR, CDR2 FQNEAQ (reference sequence). The CDR3 loop spans 19 amino acids. Between the trimmed V and J ends, which lost 3 bases and 5 bases, there was a span of 28 bases. CDR3 in amino acids: CASSFKARVVVGGWETQYF. CDR3 nucleotide sequence: TGTGCCAGCAGCTTTAAAGCGCGGGTAGTCGTCGGGGGCTGGGAGACCCAGTACTTC.

The chain has TRBV19 and TRBJ2-3, with D maybe TRBD2 (6 bases). The ends were cut back, 5 bases at V and 1 base at J, with 19 bases in the middle. The CDR3 has 17 amino acids. Germline V CDR1 and CDR2: LNHDA, SQIVND (reference sequence). CDR3 region: CASSLFGFGTGTDTQYF. The CDR3 bases are TGTGCCAGTAGTCTCTTTGGTTTCGGGACTGGCACAGATACGCAGTATTTT.

The chain uses TRBV28 and TRBJ1-5; D call uncertain. There are 12 residues in the CDR3. Trimming left V 3 bases short and J 7 bases short, with 7 bases between. The germline V gene encodes CDR1 MDHEN and CDR2 SYDVKM. This chain's CDR3 is CASSFSGQPQHF. Here the CDR3 DNA reads TGTGCCAGCAGTTTTAGTGGGCAGCCCCAGCATTTT.

The chain is built from TRBV7-9 and TRBJ2-7; D perhaps matches TRBD2 (5 bases). The CDR3 length is 14 residues. From germline, CDR1 is SEHNR and CDR2 FQNEAQ (reference sequence). The V and J ends lost 3 bases and 3 bases respectively, with 12 bases between them. The CDR3 spells CASSFWERSYEQYF. For the CDR3, the DNA is TGTGCCAGCAGCTTTTGGGAGAGAAGCTACGAGCAGTACTTC. Drawing the rest from reference TRBV7-9 and TRBJ2-7, the complete variable domain is DTGVSQNPRHKITKRGQNVTFRCDPISEHNRLYWYRQTLGQGPEFLTYFQNEAQLEKSRLLSDRFSAERPKGSFSTLEIQRTEQGDSAMYLCASSFWERSYEQYFGPGTRLTVT.

The chain carries TRBV19 and TRBJ2-3, with unresolved D. CDR1 is LNHDA, CDR2 SQIVND, per germline (reference sequence). V lost 1 base and J 2 bases, leaving 16 bases between the germline ends. This CDR3 has 17 amino acids. DNA for the CDR3: TGTGCCAGTAGTATAGGACTCGGGTCTGGGTTCACAGATACGCAGTATTTT. Its protein product is CASSIGLGSGFTDTQYF.

This clone appeared once. The rearrangement uses TRBV5-1 and TRBJ2-3; D may be TRBD1 or TRBD2 (5 bases each). Germline V gene sequence: CDR1 SGHRS, CDR2 YFSETQ. CDR3 length: 14 residues. V was shortened by 4 bases and J by 2 bases, with 11 bases between the two germline ends. In nucleotides, the CDR3 is TGCGCCAGCAGCACCGGGACCCCCACAGATACGCAGTATTTT. It codes for CASSTGTPTDTQYF.

The genes are TRBV9 and TRBJ2-1; D may be TRBD2 (7 bases). The CDR3 runs 15 residues. Germline V gives CDR1 SGDLS, CDR2 YYNGEE. V lost 0 bases and J lost 4, with 11 bases in between. The CDR3 region has the DNA TGTGCCAGCAGCGTAGGCGGGGGCGTATACAATGAGCAGTTCTTC. The encoded protein is CASSVGGGVYNEQFF.

The chain couples TRBV5-1 to TRBJ1-4, with D perhaps matching TRBD1 (6 bases). The ends were cut back, 2 bases at V and 0 bases at J, with 8 bases in the middle. There are 15 residues in the CDR3. Germline V gene sequence: CDR1 SGHRS, CDR2 YFSETQ. The CDR3 DNA is TGCGCCAGCAGCTTCGGGGGCGCAACTAATGAAAAACTGTTTTTT. It is translated as CASSFGGATNEKLFF. The whole variable domain, remainder taken from reference TRBV5-1 and TRBJ1-4, is KAGVTQTPRYLIKTRGQQVTLSCSPISGHRSVSWYQQTPGQGLQFLFEYFSETQRNKGNFPGRFSGRQFSNSRSEMNVSTLELGDSALYLCASSFGGATNEKLFFGSGTQLSVL.

The table lists this clone with a few counts. Additional DNA sequences in this sample encode the identical CDR3. The chain recombines TRBV5-1 with TRBJ2-2; TRBD2 agrees at 7 bases. V lost 2 bases and J lost 4; bases outside the gene matches: 2. Looked up from germline, CDR1 is SGHRS and CDR2 is YFSETQ. This CDR3 region has 14 residues. The CDR3 spells CASSLREGTGELFF. CDR3 nucleotide sequence: TGCGCCAGCAGCTTAAGGGAGGGCACCGGGGAGCTGTTTTTT.

The chain is built from TRBV27 and TRBJ2-5, with D maybe TRBD2 (5 bases). V was shortened by 6 bases and J by 7 bases, with 18 bases between the two germline ends. The CDR3 extends over 14 amino acids. Germline-derived CDR1 and CDR2 are MNHEY and SMNVEV (reference sequence). The CDR3 reads CASRGADNWGTQYF. CDR3 coding DNA: TGTGCCAGCAGGGGAGCAGACAATTGGGGGACCCAGTACTTC.

This sequence joins TRBV27 and TRBJ1-5; 7 bases fit TRBD1. Germline loops: CDR1 MNHEY, CDR2 SMNVEV (reference sequence). Trimming cost V 2 bases and J 3 bases; bases outside gene matches: 4. The CDR3 covers 15 residues. CDR3 coding DNA: TGTGCCAGCAGTTTAAACGACAGGGACAATCAGCCCCAGCATTTT. Amino acid sequence: CASSLNDRDNQPQHF.

The gene calls are TRBV7-8 and TRBJ2-5; 7 bases fit TRBD1. The junction had 5 bases not matched to a gene; V was cut back by 1 base and J by 3 bases. CDR3 length: 15 amino acids. Germline values: CDR1 SGHVS, CDR2 FQNEAQ. Here the CDR3 DNA reads TGTGCCAGCAGCTTAGGCAGGGGACAGAAAGAGACCCAGTACTTC. Its protein product is CASSLGRGQKETQYF. The full variable domain, its missing parts supplied by reference TRBV7-8 and TRBJ2-5, is GAGVSQSPRYKVAKRGQDVALRCDPISGHVSLFWYQQALGQGPEFLTYFQNEAQLDKSGLPSDRFFAERPEGSVSTLKIQRTQQEDSAVYLCASSLGRGQKETQYFGPGTRLLVL.

This rearrangement joins TRBV6-4 to TRBJ1-1; 8 positions agree with TRBD1. The CDR3 covers 17 residues. V dropped 6 bases and J dropped 1; count of bases not matched to a gene: 13. Germline CDR1 MRHNA, CDR2 SNTAGT. The CDR3 loop is CASRLQGVDRTNTEAFF. CDR3 nucleotides: TGTGCCAGCAGACTACAGGGGGTTGATCGAACGAACACTGAAGCTTTCTTT.

This clone was detected only once. The chain joins TRBV7-2 to TRBJ2-7, with 12 bases aligning to TRBD1. The CDR3 sequence is 15 residues long. Losses at the gene ends were 0 bases for V and 6 bases for J; bases not matched to a gene: 3. Germline assignment: CDR1 SGHTA and CDR2 FQGNSA. CDR3 DNA sequence: TGTGCCAGCAGCTTAGCGGGGACAGGGGGCTTCGAGCAGTACTTC. It encodes CASSLAGTGGFEQYF. Combining the CDR3 with reference TRBV7-2 and TRBJ2-7 gives the whole variable domain GAGVSQSPSNKVTEKGKDVELRCDPISGHTALYWYRQSLGQGLEFLIYFQGNSAPDKSGLPSDRFSAERTGGSVSTLTIQRTQQEDSAVYLCASSLAGTGGFEQYFGPGTRLTVT.

The chain couples TRBV18 to TRBJ2-1, with TRBD2 identical over 10 bases. V lost 4 bases to trimming and J lost 0 bases; unmatched junction nucleotides: 6. This CDR3 has 17 residues. Germline CDR1 is KGHSH and CDR2 is LQKENI. CDR3 sequence: CASSQLAGGSSYNEQFF. The CDR3 DNA reads TGTGCCAGCTCACAATTAGCGGGAGGCAGCTCCTACAATGAGCAGTTCTTC.

This chain links TRBV7-9 with TRBJ1-2; D not resolved. Germline values: CDR1 SEHNR, CDR2 FQNEAQ (reference sequence). With 6 bases removed from V and 2 bases from J, the gap between germline ends came to 7 bases. This CDR3 is built from 12 residues. The CDR3 sequence is CASRGENYGYTF. The CDR3 DNA reads TGTGCCAGCAGAGGCGAAAACTATGGCTACACCTTC.

Here the CDR3 reads CASSLYGGGNNSPLHF. CDR3 bases: TGTGCCAGCAGCTTGTACGGGGGCGGAAATAATTCACCCCTCCACTTT. The J gene is TRBJ1-6, the V gene TRBV5-8; weak D call: TRBD1 (6 bases). V lost 1 base and J 5 bases, leaving 13 bases between the germline ends. The germline CDR1 and CDR2 sequences are SGHTS and YDEGEE. The CDR3 extends over 16 amino acids.

This clone appeared once. The chain has TRBV11-2 and TRBJ2-1; TRBD2 matches 11 bases. Germline-derived CDR1 and CDR2 are SGHAT and FQNNGV. The CDR3 has 15 amino acids. V lost 1 base to trimming and J lost 5 bases; unmatched junction nucleotides: 1. Written as DNA, the CDR3 is TGTGCCAGCAGCTTAGCTAGCGGGAGGAACAATGAGCAGTTCTTC. This sequence encodes CASSLASGRNNEQFF.